This T cell receptor beta chain was captured in a study of cytomegalovirus exposure and HLA in healthy donors. Study-level information: For the approximately 420 genotyped donors, approximately 83% fell within the Caucasian-associated ancestry cluster.

Use of 60 Vbeta and 13 Jbeta primers characterized the PCR. Clones were sequenced by immunoSEQ multiplex PCR, and TCRdb holds only the in-frame ones, with some missing. This table has about 130,000 clones, roughly 85% appearing once. CDR3 length: 17 amino acids. V lost 2 bases to trimming and J lost 5 bases; unmatched junction nucleotides: 11. Germline V CDR1 and CDR2: SGHTA, FQGNSA. Input material: PBMCs. This TCR was recovered from a woman in her thirties or forties in good health and CMV-seropositive. The genes are TRBV7-2 and TRBJ2-5; 10 nucleotides line up with TRBD2. In DNA form, the CDR3 reads TGTGCCAGCAGCTTAACCCCCCAGCGGGAGGGCCTGGAGACCCAGTACTTC. Its translation: CASSLTPQREGLETQYF.